These 31 T cell receptor beta chains share one sample of origin, sequenced in a study of blood T cell repertoires in COVID-19. The repertoire was sequenced with immunoSEQ multiplex PCR; TCRdb's copy has only in-frame clones and lacks some. The data show about 59,000 clones, 70% to 80% seen once. Material for sequencing was peripheral blood. The receptor source for this set is a man aged 60 to 69 with acute or convalescent COVID-19.

DNA for the CDR3: TGTGCCAGCAGCTTCCGCTCATCGGGAAGCGAAAAACTGTTTTTT. It encodes CASSFRSSGSEKLFF. The chain employs TRBV7-8 and TRBJ1-4; D not certain. Germline V CDR1 and CDR2: SGHVS, FQNEAQ. Trimming took off 3 bases at V and 8 bases at J, with 16 bases between the two ends. The CDR3 extends over 15 amino acids. Based on the CDR3 plus reference TRBV7-8 and TRBJ1-4, the full variable domain is GAGVSQSPRYKVAKRGQDVALRCDPISGHVSLFWYQQALGQGPEFLTYFQNEAQLDKSGLPSDRFFAERPEGSVSTLKIQRTQQEDSAVYLCASSFRSSGSEKLFFGSGTQLSVL.

This clone appeared once. The chain employs TRBV4-1 and TRBJ1-2; D call uncertain. The CDR3 extends over 15 amino acids. V was shortened by 0 bases and J by 4 bases, with 12 bases between the two germline ends. CDR1 is MGHRA, CDR2 YSYEKL, per germline. This chain's CDR3 is CASSQDSRGVYGYTF. In DNA form, the CDR3 reads TGCGCCAGCAGCCAAGATAGTCGAGGAGTCTATGGCTACACCTTC.

The chain has TRBV5-4 and TRBJ2-7; weak D call: TRBD2 (5 bases). V shed 4 bases and J shed 0 bases, with 8 bases lying between them. The germline V gene has CDR1 SGHNT and CDR2 YYREEE (reference sequence). The CDR3 is 13 residues long. In DNA form, the CDR3 reads TGTGCCAGCAGCCCCCGGGACTCCTACGAGCAGTACTTC. It specifies CASSPRDSYEQYF.

The chain joins TRBV5-1 to TRBJ1-1; 7 bases are shared with TRBD1. The germline gives CDR1 SGHRS, CDR2 YFSETQ. The J segment lost 4 bases and the V segment lost 0 bases, leaving 6 bases of the junction unmatched. CDR3 length: 15 amino acids. The DNA for the CDR3 is TGCGCCAGCAGCTTGGTCAAGGGGGCGGGCACTGAAGCTTTCTTT. Protein: CASSLVKGAGTEAFF.

The chain joins TRBV28 to TRBJ2-7; D might be TRBD2 (7 bases). CDR1 is MDHEN and CDR2 is SYDVKM in the germline V gene. Trimming cost V 5 bases and J 4 bases, with 21 bases left between them. This CDR3 spans 16 amino acids. DNA for the CDR3: TGTGCCAGCAGTCCCCTCAAGGGAGGGGGTCTGTACGAGCAGTACTTC. Its protein product is CASSPLKGGGLYEQYF.

This chain uses TRBV2 with TRBJ1-6, with D unresolved. The V gene's germline CDR1 is SNHLY and CDR2 FYNNEI. V was clipped by 10 bases and J by 0 bases, with 13 bases between them. This CDR3 has 15 amino acids. CDR3 bases: TGTGCCACCCTGGCAGTAAGCTCCTATAATTCACCCCTCCACTTT. The encoded protein is CATLAVSSYNSPLHF.

The gene calls are TRBV11-2 and TRBJ2-1, with 8 nucleotides matching TRBD2. The CDR3 has 15 residues. J lost 7 bases, V lost 0 bases, and 5 bases had no gene match. Germline CDR1 and CDR2: SGHAT and FQNNGV. CDR3 protein: CASSLEAGESNEQFF. The CDR3 DNA follows: TGTGCCAGCAGCTTAGAAGCGGGAGAGTCGAATGAGCAGTTCTTC.

The chain links TRBV7-9 to TRBJ1-5, with D unclear. The germline CDR1 and CDR2 sequences are SEHNR and FQNEAQ (reference sequence). The V end lost 5 bases, the J end lost 4 bases, and 15 bases lay between the germline ends. This CDR3 has 15 residues. The CDR3 protein is CASSLSGGLNQPQHF. DNA of the CDR3: TGTGCCAGCAGCCTCTCTGGAGGGCTGAATCAGCCCCAGCATTTT.

This clone appeared a single time. The chain employs TRBV6-5 and TRBJ2-7; 9 nucleotides agree with TRBD1. The junction had 3 bases not matched to a gene; V was cut back by 6 bases and J by 3 bases. CDR3 length equals 13 residues. Germline V gene data show CDR1 as MNHEY and CDR2 as SVGAGI. CDR3 bases: TGTGCCAGCAGCCTGGGACAGGGCTACGAGCAGTACTTC. This gives the protein CASSLGQGYEQYF.

The chain has TRBV19 and TRBJ2-1, with D uncertain. Trimming removed 4 bases at V and 12 bases at J, with 16 bases between. CDR1 is LNHDA, CDR2 SQIVND, per germline (reference sequence). CDR3 length equals 13 residues. The CDR3 coding sequence is TGTGCCAGTAGTAGAAGTACCTCCCCGGGGCAGTTCTTC. Translating gives CASSRSTSPGQFF. The entire variable domain, with the rest obtained from reference TRBV19 and TRBJ2-1, is as follows: DGGITQSPKYLFRKEGQNVTLSCEQNLNHDAMYWYRQDPGQGLRLIYYSQIVNDFQKGDIAEGYSVSREKKESFPLTVTSAQKNPTAFYLCASSRSTSPGQFFGPGTRLTVL.

A few counts support this clone. This chain's CDR3 is CASSLVGAGLNTEAFF. The CDR3 coding sequence is TGTGCCAGCAGCTTGGTGGGAGCCGGTCTGAACACTGAAGCTTTCTTT. The rearrangement links TRBV5-4 to TRBJ1-1, with unresolved D. The V gene's germline CDR1 is SGHNT and CDR2 YYREEE (reference sequence). The CDR3 has 16 amino acids. Trimming left V 0 bases short and J 0 bases short, with 12 bases between.

V and J are TRBV5-1 and TRBJ2-1; the D gene is possibly TRBD2 (6 bases). V lost 4 bases to trimming and J lost 0 bases, with 11 bases between them. Germline assignment: CDR1 SGHRS and CDR2 YFSETQ. The CDR3 consists of 15 residues. CDR3 sequence reads: CASSVIADSYNEQFF. As DNA, the CDR3 is TGCGCCAGCAGCGTGATAGCGGACTCCTACAATGAGCAGTTCTTC.

The gene calls are TRBV24-1 and TRBJ1-2, with D tentatively TRBD1 (5 bases). There are 16 residues in the CDR3. Germline V lookup: CDR1 KGHDR, CDR2 SFDVKD. V lost 4 bases to trimming and J lost 3 bases, with 17 bases between them. CDR3 protein: CATSDRDGTGDYGYTF. Written as DNA, the CDR3 is TGTGCCACCAGTGACCGCGACGGGACTGGGGACTATGGCTACACCTTC.

This clone was observed a few times. The chain uses TRBV6-5 and TRBJ1-5, with TRBD1 identical over 7 bases. This CDR3 is 15 amino acids long. V shed 2 bases, J shed 7 bases, and the junction held 8 bases outside the gene matches. The germline gives CDR1 MNHEY, CDR2 SVGAGI. As DNA, the CDR3 is TGTGCCAGCAGTTACACTTCCGGGACAGACCAGCCCCAGCATTTT. This encodes CASSYTSGTDQPQHF.

V and J are TRBV30 and TRBJ1-2, with D perhaps TRBD1 (5 bases). Germline V gene sequence: CDR1 GTSNPN, CDR2 SVGIG (reference sequence). The CDR3 covers 14 residues. The V gene lost 1 base and the J gene lost 3 bases, with 12 bases spanning the gap. CDR3: CAWSAGTSYYGYTF. The CDR3 region has the DNA TGTGCCTGGAGTGCCGGGACTAGTTACTATGGCTACACCTTC. The complete variable domain, with remaining parts taken from reference TRBV30 and TRBJ1-2, reads SQTIHQWPATLVQPVGSPLSLECTVEGTSNPNLYWYRQAAGRGLQLLFYSVGIGQISSEVPQNLSASRPQDRQFILSSKKLLLSDSGFYLCAWSAGTSYYGYTFGSGTRLTVV.

V is TRBV11-2 and J is TRBJ2-7; the D gene is possibly TRBD1 (5 bases). Trimming removed 0 bases at V and 7 bases at J, with 10 bases between. Germline CDR1 SGHAT, CDR2 FQNNGV. The CDR3 runs to 13 residues. In nucleotides, the CDR3 is TGTGCCAGCAGCTTAGAAGTAAGGGGTGAGCAGTACTTC. Its protein product is CASSLEVRGEQYF.

The chain combines TRBV9 with TRBJ2-1, with 8 nucleotides matching TRBD2. The germline gives CDR1 SGDLS, CDR2 YYNGEE. The CDR3 covers 16 residues. The junction had 12 bases not matched to a gene; V was cut back by 5 bases and J by 5 bases. The CDR3 region has the DNA TGTGCCAGCAGTCCACCGGGAGGGTTTGGAGACAATGAGCAGTTCTTC. The encoded protein is CASSPPGGFGDNEQFF.

The chain joins TRBV28 to TRBJ2-1, with D possibly being TRBD1 (5 bases). Germline V gene lookup returns CDR1 MDHEN and CDR2 SYDVKM. Trimming cost V 7 bases and J 2 bases, with 12 bases left between them. This CDR3 is 14 amino acids long. The CDR3 DNA follows: TGTGCCAGCATTAAAGGGGATACCTACAATGAGCAGTTCTTC. This translates into CASIKGDTYNEQFF.

The chain joins TRBV2 to TRBJ2-5; D remains unclear. The CDR3 extends over 12 amino acids. Trimming pared 6 bases from V and 0 bases from J, leaving 5 bases between. The germline gives CDR1 SNHLY, CDR2 FYNNEI. CDR3 sequence reads: CASRADQETQYF. The CDR3 nucleotides are TGTGCCAGCAGGGCCGACCAAGAGACCCAGTACTTC.

The V call is TRBV7-2, the J call TRBJ2-1, with 8 bases lining up with TRBD2. Germline V gene lookup returns CDR1 SGHTA and CDR2 FQGNSA. V trimming: 5 bases; J trimming: 10 bases; junction bases outside the gene matches: 4. This CDR3 spans 12 amino acids. CDR3 sequence reads: CASSLVAGEQFF. In DNA form, the CDR3 reads TGTGCCAGCAGCCTAGTAGCGGGGGAGCAGTTCTTC.

The CDR3 sequence: CASSSVPTDTQYF. CDR3 coding DNA: TGTGCCAGCAGCTCAGTACCCACAGATACGCAGTATTTT. The chain employs TRBV7-2 and TRBJ2-3; D remains ambiguous. CDR1 SGHTA and CDR2 FQGNSA come from the germline V gene. V dropped 4 bases and J dropped 2 bases, with 7 bases sitting between them. CDR3 length: 13 residues.

The DNA of the CDR3 is TGCGCCAGCACAGCAACAGGGATCAGCTCTGGAAACACCATATATTTT. Translated, it gives CASTATGISSGNTIYF. The genes are TRBV5-1 and TRBJ1-3; weak D call: TRBD1 (6 bases). Germline V gives CDR1 SGHRS, CDR2 YFSETQ. The CDR3 has 16 amino acids. V was pared by 6 bases and J by 0 bases, with 16 bases between.

The chain employs TRBV18 and TRBJ2-7; D is possibly TRBD2 (7 bases). Germline loops: CDR1 KGHSH, CDR2 LQKENI. V was trimmed by 3 bases and J by 5 bases, leaving 20 bases between them. The CDR3 totals 16 residues. Here the CDR3 reads CASSPAGGGGRHEQYF. The CDR3 nucleotides read TGTGCCAGCTCACCCGCCGGGGGAGGGGGGCGTCACGAGCAGTACTTC.

The chain links TRBV18 to TRBJ1-1; D gene uncertain. V was trimmed by 6 bases and J by 4 bases, leaving 18 bases between them. CDR3 length: 15 amino acids. Germline values: CDR1 KGHSH, CDR2 LQKENI. For the CDR3, the DNA is TGTGCCAGCTCGCGTCCTTCTTTAGGGAGCACTGAAGCTTTCTTT. Encoded protein: CASSRPSLGSTEAFF.

This rearrangement joins TRBV24-1 to TRBJ2-3; 7 bases fit TRBD1. Germline V gene data show CDR1 as KGHDR and CDR2 as SFDVKD. The CDR3 has 17 residues. V shed 4 bases, J shed 5 bases, and the junction held 14 bases outside the gene matches. In nucleotides, the CDR3 is TGTGCCACCAGTGAGCCTACAGGGGCCTTAGGGGAAGATACGCAGTATTTT. This gives the protein CATSEPTGALGEDTQYF.

This clone was detected once. The J gene is TRBJ1-1, the V gene TRBV12-3 or TRBV12-4; D not resolved. CDR3 length: 12 amino acids. Trimming removed 3 bases at V and 5 bases at J, with 7 bases between. CDR3 coding DNA: TGTGCCAGCAGTTTCCCCGAGACTGAAGCTTTCTTT. It is translated as CASSFPETEAFF.

This clone occurred a few times. This chain joins TRBV14 and TRBJ2-1; 9 bases match TRBD2. V lost 4 bases, J lost 8 bases, and 9 bases stayed unmatched. CDR3 length: 15 residues. Germline lookup yields CDR1 SGHDN and CDR2 FVKESK. The CDR3 DNA follows: TGTGCCAGCAGCCGCGGGAGGGCGACGGGGGATGAGCAGTTCTTC. Translated, it gives CASSRGRATGDEQFF.

A remark on this clone: One end of the junction is discordant with germline, which a read error may explain. This chain uses TRBV5-3 with TRBJ2-1; D remains unclear. Being an ORF, TRBV5-3 has a function that is uncertain. CDR3 size: 10 residues. As DNA, the CDR3 is TGCCCTCTCTCCCCGTATGAGCAGTTCTTC. It codes for CPLSPYEQFF.

CDR3 coding DNA: TGCGCCAGCAGCCAAGTCGCTCGGGCGGGAGGGAACACCGGGGAGCTGTTTTTT. It specifies CASSQVARAGGNTGELFF. The J gene is TRBJ2-2, the V gene TRBV4-1; TRBD2 matches 8 bases. This CDR3 region has 18 residues. V trimming: 1 base; J trimming: 1 base; junction bases outside the gene matches: 8. In germline, CDR1 is MGHRA, CDR2 YSYEKL.

With respect to this clone: The sample has other DNA sequences that encode this CDR3 too. The chain has TRBV19 and TRBJ2-3, with D maybe TRBD2 (5 bases). This CDR3 is built from 13 residues. V lost 3 bases and J 4 bases, leaving 8 bases between the germline ends. Looked up from germline, CDR1 is LNHDA and CDR2 is SQIVND (reference sequence). CDR3 in amino acids: CASSIAGADTQYF. Written as DNA, the CDR3 is TGTGCCAGTAGTATTGCCGGGGCAGATACGCAGTATTTT.

Only a few counts were recorded for this clone. This chain joins TRBV29-1 and TRBJ1-1; possibly TRBD1 for D (6 bases). Germline assignment: CDR1 SQVTM and CDR2 ANQGSEA. The CDR3 extends over 13 amino acids. V shed 5 bases and J shed 0 bases, with 10 bases lying between them. The CDR3 sequence is CSVTGGLNTEAFF. For the CDR3, the DNA is TGCAGCGTTACGGGGGGGCTGAACACTGAAGCTTTCTTT.